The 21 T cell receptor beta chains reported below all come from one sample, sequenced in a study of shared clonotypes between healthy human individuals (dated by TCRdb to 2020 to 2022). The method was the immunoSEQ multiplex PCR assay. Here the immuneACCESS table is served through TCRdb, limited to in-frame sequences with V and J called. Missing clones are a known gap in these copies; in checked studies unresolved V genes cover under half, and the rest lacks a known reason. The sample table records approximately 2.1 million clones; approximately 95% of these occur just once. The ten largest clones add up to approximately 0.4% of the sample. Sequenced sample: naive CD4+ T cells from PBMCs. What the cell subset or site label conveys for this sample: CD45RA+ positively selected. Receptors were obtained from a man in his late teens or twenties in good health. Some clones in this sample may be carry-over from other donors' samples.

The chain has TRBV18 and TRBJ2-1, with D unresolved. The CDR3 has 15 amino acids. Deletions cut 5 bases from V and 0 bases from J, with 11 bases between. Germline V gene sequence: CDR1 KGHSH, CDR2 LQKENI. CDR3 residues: CASSSLISSYNEQFF. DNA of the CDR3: TGTGCCAGCTCAAGTCTAATCAGCTCCTACAATGAGCAGTTCTTC.

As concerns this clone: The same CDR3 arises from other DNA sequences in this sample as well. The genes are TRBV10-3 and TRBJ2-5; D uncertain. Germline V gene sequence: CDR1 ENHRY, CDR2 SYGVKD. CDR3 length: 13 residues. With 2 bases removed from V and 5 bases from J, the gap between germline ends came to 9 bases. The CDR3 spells CAISERAQETQYF. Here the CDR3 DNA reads TGTGCCATCAGTGAGCGAGCCCAGGAGACCCAGTACTTC.

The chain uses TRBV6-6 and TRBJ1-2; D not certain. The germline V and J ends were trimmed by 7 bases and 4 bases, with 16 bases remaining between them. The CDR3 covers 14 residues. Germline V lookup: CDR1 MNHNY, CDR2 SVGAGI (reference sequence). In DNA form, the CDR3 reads TGTGCCAGCAAGGAGAAGCCGCTAGGCTATGGCTACACCTTC. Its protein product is CASKEKPLGYGYTF.

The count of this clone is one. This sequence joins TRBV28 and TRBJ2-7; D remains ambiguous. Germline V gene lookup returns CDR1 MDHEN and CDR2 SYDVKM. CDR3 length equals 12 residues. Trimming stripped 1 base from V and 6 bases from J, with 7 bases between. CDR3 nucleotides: TGTGCCAGCAGTTTATTGACAACCGAGCAGTACTTC. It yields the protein CASSLLTTEQYF.

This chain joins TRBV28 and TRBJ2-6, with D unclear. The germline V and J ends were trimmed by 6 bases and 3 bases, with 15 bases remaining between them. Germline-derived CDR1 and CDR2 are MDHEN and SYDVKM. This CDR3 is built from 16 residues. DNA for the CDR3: TGTGCCAGCAGAGATAGGAAGGGCTTTGGGGCCAACGTCCTGACTTTC. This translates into CASRDRKGFGANVLTF.

The CDR3 DNA reads TGCGCCAGCAGCCCGGGAGGGACGGCCAAGCTGAACACTGAAGCTTTCTTT. This translates into CASSPGGTAKLNTEAFF. The V call is TRBV5-1, the J call TRBJ1-1; possible D gene TRBD1, 5 bases. CDR1 is SGHRS, CDR2 YFSETQ, per germline. The CDR3 is 17 residues long. V was shortened by 4 bases and J by 0 bases, with 19 bases between the two germline ends.

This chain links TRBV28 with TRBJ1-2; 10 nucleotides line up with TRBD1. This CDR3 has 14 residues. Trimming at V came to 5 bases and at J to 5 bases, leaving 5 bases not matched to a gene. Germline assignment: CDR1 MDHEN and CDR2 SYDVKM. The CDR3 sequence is CASSPRTGGYGYTF. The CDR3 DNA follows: TGTGCCAGCAGTCCTAGGACAGGGGGGTATGGCTACACCTTC.

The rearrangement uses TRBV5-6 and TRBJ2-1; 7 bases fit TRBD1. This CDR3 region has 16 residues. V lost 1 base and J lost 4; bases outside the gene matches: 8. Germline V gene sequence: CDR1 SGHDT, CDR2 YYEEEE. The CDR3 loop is CASSLIDRAPYNEQFF. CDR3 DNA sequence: TGTGCCAGCAGCTTGATTGACAGGGCCCCTTACAATGAGCAGTTCTTC.

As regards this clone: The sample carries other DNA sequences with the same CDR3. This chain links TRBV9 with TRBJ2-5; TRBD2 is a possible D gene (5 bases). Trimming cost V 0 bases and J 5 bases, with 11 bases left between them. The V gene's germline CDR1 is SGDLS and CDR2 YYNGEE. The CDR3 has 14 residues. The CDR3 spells CASSVGERGETQYF. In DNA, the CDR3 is TGTGCCAGCAGCGTAGGAGAAAGAGGGGAGACCCAGTACTTC.

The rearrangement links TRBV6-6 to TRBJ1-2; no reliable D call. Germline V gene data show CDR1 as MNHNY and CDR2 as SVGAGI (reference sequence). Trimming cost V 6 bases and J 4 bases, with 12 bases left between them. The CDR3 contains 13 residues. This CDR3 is CASSRPPPYGYTF. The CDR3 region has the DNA TGTGCCAGCAGCCGGCCCCCCCCCTATGGCTACACCTTC.

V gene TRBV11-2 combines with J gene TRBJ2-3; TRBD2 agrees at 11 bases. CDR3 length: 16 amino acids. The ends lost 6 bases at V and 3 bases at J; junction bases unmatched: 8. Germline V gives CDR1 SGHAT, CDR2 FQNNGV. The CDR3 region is CASREARLAGTDTQYF. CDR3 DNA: TGTGCCAGCAGGGAGGCACGACTAGCGGGAACAGATACGCAGTATTTT. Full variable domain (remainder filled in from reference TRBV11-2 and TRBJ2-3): EAGVAQSPRYKIIEKRQSVAFWCNPISGHATLYWYQQILGQGPKLLIQFQNNGVVDDSQLPKDRFSAERLKGVDSTLKIQPAKLEDSAVYLCASREARLAGTDTQYFGPGTRLTVL.

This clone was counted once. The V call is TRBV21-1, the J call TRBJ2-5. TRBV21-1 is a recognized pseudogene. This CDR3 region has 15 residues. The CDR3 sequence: CASSRRTSVIETQYF. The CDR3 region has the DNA TGTGCCAGCAGCCGACGGACCTCGGTGATTGAGACCCAGTACTTC.

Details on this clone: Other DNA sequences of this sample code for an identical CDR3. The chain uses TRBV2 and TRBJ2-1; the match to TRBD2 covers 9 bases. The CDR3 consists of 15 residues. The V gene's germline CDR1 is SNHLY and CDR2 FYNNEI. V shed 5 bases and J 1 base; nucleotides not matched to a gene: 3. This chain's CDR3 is CASSLLAGSYNEQFF. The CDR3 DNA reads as TGTGCCAGCAGTTTACTAGCGGGTTCCTACAATGAGCAGTTCTTC.

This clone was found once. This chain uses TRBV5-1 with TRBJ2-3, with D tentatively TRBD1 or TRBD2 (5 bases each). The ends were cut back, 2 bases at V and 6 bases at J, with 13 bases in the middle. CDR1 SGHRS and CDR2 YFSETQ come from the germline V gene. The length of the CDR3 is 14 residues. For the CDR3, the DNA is TGCGCCAGCAGCTTCGGACGGGGCGGTGATACGCAGTATTTT. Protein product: CASSFGRGGDTQYF. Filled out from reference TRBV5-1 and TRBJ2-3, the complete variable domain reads KAGVTQTPRYLIKTRGQQVTLSCSPISGHRSVSWYQQTPGQGLQFLFEYFSETQRNKGNFPGRFSGRQFSNSRSEMNVSTLELGDSALYLCASSFGRGGDTQYFGPGTRLTVL.

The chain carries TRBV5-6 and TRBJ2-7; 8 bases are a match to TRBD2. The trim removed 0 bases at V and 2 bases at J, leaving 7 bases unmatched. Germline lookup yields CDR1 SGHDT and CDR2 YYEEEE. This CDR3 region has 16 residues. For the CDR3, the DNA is TGTGCCAGCAGCTTGGCCGGAGCGGGGGAGACCTACGAGCAGTACTTC. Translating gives CASSLAGAGETYEQYF.

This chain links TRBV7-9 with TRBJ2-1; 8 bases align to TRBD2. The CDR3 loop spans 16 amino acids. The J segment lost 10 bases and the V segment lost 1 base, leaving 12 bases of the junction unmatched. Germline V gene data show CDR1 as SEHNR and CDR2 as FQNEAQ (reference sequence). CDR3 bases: TGTGCCAGCAGCTTAGTCGGGCTTCCAGCGGGAGAGGAGCAGTTCTTC. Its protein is CASSLVGLPAGEEQFF.

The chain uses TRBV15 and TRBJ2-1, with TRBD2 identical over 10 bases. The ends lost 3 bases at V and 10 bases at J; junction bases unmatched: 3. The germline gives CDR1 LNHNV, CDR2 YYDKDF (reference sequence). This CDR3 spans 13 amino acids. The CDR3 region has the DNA TGTGCCACCAGCAGCCTAGCGGGAGTGGAGCAGTTCTTC. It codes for CATSSLAGVEQFF. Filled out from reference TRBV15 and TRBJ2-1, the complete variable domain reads DAMVIQNPRYQVTQFGKPVTLSCSQTLNHNVMYWYQQKSSQAPKLLFHYYDKDFNNEADTPDNFQSRRPNTSFCFLDIRSPGLGDTAMYLCATSSLAGVEQFFGPGTRLTVL.

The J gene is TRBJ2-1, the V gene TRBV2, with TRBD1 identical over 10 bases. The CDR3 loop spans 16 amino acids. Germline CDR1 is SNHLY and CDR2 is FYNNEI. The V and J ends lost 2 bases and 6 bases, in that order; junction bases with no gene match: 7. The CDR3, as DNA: TGTGCCAGCAGTGAATTGGGGACAGGGGCGGGCAATGAGCAGTTCTTC. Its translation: CASSELGTGAGNEQFF.

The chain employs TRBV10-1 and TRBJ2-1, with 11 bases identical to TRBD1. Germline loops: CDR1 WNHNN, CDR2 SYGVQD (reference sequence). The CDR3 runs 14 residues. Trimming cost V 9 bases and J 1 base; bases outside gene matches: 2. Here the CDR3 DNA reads TGCGCCAGGGGACAGGGGGTTTCCTACAATGAGCAGTTCTTC. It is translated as CARGQGVSYNEQFF.

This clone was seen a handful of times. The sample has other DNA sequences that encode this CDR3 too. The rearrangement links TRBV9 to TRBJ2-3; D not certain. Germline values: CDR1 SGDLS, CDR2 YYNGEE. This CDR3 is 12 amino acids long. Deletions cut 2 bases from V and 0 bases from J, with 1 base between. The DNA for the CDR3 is TGTGCCAGCAGCGTGAGCACAGATACGCAGTATTTT. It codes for CASSVSTDTQYF.

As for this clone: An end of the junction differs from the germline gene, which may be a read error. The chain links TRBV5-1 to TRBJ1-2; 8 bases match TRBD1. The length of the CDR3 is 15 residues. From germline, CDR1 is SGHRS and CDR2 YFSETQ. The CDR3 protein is CASSILLGQGASLLF. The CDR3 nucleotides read TGCGCCAGCAGCATCCTACTGGGGCAGGGGGCCTCCCTACTCTTC. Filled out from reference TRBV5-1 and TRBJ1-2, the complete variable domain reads KAGVTQTPRYLIKTRGQQVTLSCSPISGHRSVSWYQQTPGQGLQFLFEYFSETQRNKGNFPGRFSGRQFSNSRSEMNVSTLELGDSALYLCASSILLGQGASLLFGSGTRLTVV.